A single sample is the source of the 5 T cell receptor beta chains below, sequenced in a study of T cell repertoires in cytomegalovirus infection. These receptors' targets are unknown. TCRdb used MiXCR to reprocess the reads, holding one entry per CDR3 protein. The repertoire holds fewer than 950,000 distinct CDR3 sequences, about 33% seen once, with over 10% in the top ten. The sequences come from cultured CD8+ T cells from PBMCs, collected from culture after CMV antigen stimulation. Receptors were obtained from a human donor in good health (CMV status not recorded). Some clones in this sample may be carry-over from other donors' samples.

A few counts support this clonotype. J is TRBJ1-2 and V is TRBV12-3 or TRBV12-4; D call uncertain. V shed 8 bases and J shed 5 bases, with 24 bases lying between them. This CDR3 contains 16 residues. This CDR3 reads CASSLPGPGLAYGYTF. In nucleotides, the CDR3 is TGTGCCAGCTCCCTCCCCGGCCCAGGATTAGCTTATGGCTACACCTTC.

In this sample, this clonotype turned up a few times. V and J are TRBV6-1 and TRBJ1-2, with D hard to call. V gave up 4 bases and J gave up 0 bases, with 9 bases separating them. The CDR3 is 14 residues long. CDR1 is MNHNS, CDR2 SASEGT, per germline. CDR3 residues: CASSGLLANYGYTF. The DNA of the CDR3 is TGTGCCAGCAGTGGTCTATTAGCTAACTATGGCTACACCTTC.

This clonotype was counted once. One end of the junction fails to match germline, which may point to a read error. The chain has TRBV7-6 and TRBJ2-1; 10 nucleotides agree with TRBD1. The CDR3 contains 18 residues. CDR1 is SGHVS and CDR2 is FNYEAQ in the germline V gene. DNA of the CDR3: TGTGCCAGCAGCTTACCCTCCGTAGGGACAGGGGACTACAATGAGCAGTCCTTC. Translated: CASSLPSVGTGDYNEQSF.

The rearrangement uses TRBV6-6 and TRBJ1-1; no reliable D call. The germline V gene encodes CDR1 MNHNY and CDR2 SVGAGI (reference sequence). This CDR3 contains 14 residues. V was cut by 2 bases and J by 3 bases, with 10 bases left in between. The CDR3 coding sequence is TGTGCCAGCAGTTACGGGGTTTACGACACTGAAGCTTTCTTT. Residues: CASSYGVYDTEAFF.

The V call is TRBV27, the J call TRBJ2-1, with a weak D call TRBD1 (5 bases). The germline V and J ends were trimmed by 0 bases and 4 bases, with 7 bases remaining between them. The V gene's germline CDR1 is MNHEY and CDR2 SMNVEV (reference sequence). CDR3 length: 14 residues. The CDR3 DNA reads as TGTGCCAGCAGTTTATCGGGGCAGTACAATGAGCAGTTCTTC. Amino acid sequence: CASSLSGQYNEQFF.